Listed here is a single T cell receptor (beta chain). Its antigen is as yet unknown. These data originate in a study of shared clonotypes between healthy human individuals. Positively selected for CCR7, the CD45RO-negative cells used as naive CD8 cells excluded terminally differentiated effector memory CD45RA+ cells. V was clipped by 7 bases and J by 5 bases, with 17 bases between them. This CDR3 is built from 14 residues. The V gene's germline CDR1 is MNHEY and CDR2 SMNVEV (reference sequence). Findings of the study overall: The small donor group covered limited genetic and exposure diversity. Among donors, sharing of clonotypes was expected to be affected by sequencing depth.

Authors' data handling: Without quality scores, immunoSEQ junctional reads could not be filtered like full-length reads. Some clones are missing from TCRdb's copy, which holds only in-frame ones; the method was immunoSEQ multiplex PCR. V and J calls and clone size come straight from that table; D and trimming were deduced from the DNA. This sample has about 870,000 clones, with 80% to 95% found just once. This TCR came from a man younger than 45 in good health. This rearrangement joins TRBV27 to TRBJ1-1; tentatively, D is TRBD1 (5 bases). The sample taken for sequencing was naive CD8+ T cells sorted from blood. CDR3 loop: CASTPNGGDTEAFF. In DNA form, the CDR3 reads TGTGCCAGCACGCCAAACGGGGGAGATACTGAAGCTTTCTTT.